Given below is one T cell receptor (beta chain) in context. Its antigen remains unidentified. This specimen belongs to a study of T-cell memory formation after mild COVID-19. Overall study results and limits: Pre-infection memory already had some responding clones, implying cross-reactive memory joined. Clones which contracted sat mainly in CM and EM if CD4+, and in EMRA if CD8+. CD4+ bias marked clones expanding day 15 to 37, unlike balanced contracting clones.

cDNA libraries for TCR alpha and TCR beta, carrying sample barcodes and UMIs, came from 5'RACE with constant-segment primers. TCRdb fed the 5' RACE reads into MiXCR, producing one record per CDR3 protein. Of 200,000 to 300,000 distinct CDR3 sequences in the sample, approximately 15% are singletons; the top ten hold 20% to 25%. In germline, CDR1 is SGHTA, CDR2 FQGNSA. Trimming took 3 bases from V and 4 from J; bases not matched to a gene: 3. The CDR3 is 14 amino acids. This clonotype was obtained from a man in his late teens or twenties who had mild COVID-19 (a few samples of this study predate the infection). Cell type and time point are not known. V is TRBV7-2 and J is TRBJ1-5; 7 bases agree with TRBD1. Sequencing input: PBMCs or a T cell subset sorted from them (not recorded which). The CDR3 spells CASSFQGDNQPQHF. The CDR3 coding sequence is TGTGCCAGCAGCTTTCAGGGGGATAATCAGCCCCAGCATTTT.